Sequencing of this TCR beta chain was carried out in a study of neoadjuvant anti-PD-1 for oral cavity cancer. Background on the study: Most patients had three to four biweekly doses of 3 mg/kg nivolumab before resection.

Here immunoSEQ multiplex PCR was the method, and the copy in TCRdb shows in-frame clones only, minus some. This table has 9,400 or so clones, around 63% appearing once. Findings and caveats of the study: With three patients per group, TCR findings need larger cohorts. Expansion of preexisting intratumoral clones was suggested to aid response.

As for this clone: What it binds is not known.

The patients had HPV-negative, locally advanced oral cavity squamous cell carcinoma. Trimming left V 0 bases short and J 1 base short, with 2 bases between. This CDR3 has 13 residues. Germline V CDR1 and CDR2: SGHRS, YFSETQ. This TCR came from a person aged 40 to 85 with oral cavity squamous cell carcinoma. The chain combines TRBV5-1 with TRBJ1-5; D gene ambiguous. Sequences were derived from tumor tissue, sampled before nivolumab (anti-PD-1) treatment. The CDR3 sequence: CASSLDSNQPQHF. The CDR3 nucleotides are TGCGCCAGCAGCTTGGACAGCAATCAGCCCCAGCATTTT.